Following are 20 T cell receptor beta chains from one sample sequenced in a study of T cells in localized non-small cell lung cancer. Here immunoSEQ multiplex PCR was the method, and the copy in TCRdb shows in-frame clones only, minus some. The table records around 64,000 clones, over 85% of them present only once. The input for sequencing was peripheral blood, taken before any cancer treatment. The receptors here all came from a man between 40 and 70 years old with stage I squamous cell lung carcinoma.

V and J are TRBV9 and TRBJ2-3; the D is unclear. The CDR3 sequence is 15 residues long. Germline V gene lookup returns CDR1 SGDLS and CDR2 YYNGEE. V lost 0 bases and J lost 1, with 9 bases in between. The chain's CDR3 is CASSVGTGGTDTQYF. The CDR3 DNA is TGTGCCAGCAGCGTAGGGACGGGTGGCACAGATACGCAGTATTTT.

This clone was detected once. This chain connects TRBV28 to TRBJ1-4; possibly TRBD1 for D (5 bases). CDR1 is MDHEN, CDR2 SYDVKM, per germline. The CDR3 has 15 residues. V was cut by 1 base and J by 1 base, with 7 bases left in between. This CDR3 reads CASSLSRGTNEKLFF. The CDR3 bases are TGTGCCAGCAGTTTATCTAGGGGAACTAATGAAAAACTGTTTTTT. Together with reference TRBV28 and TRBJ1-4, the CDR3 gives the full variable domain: DVKVTQSSRYLVKRTGEKVFLECVQDMDHENMFWYRQDPGLGLRLIYFSYDVKMKEKGDIPEGYSVSREKKERFSLILESASTNQTSMYLCASSLSRGTNEKLFFGSGTQLSVL.

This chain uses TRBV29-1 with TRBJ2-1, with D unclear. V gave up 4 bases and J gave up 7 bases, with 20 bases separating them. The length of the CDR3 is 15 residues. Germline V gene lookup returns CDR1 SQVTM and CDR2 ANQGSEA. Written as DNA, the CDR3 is TGCAGCGTTGGGGCGATGTGGGCAATTGGGAATGAGCAGTTCTTC. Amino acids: CSVGAMWAIGNEQFF.

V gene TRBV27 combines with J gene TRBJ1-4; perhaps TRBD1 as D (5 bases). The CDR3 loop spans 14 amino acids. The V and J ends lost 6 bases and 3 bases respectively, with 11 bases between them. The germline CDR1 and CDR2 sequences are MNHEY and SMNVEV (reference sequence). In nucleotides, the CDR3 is TGTGCCAGCAGCCGGGCGGGGGCTAATGAAAAACTGTTTTTT. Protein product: CASSRAGANEKLFF.

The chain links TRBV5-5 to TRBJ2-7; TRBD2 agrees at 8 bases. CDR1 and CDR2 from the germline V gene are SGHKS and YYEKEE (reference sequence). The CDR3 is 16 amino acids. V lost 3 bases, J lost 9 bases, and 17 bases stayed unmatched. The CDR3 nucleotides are TGTGCCAGCAGCTCGTTCCTTAGCGGGACGGCCATGGTGCAGTACTTC. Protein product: CASSSFLSGTAMVQYF.

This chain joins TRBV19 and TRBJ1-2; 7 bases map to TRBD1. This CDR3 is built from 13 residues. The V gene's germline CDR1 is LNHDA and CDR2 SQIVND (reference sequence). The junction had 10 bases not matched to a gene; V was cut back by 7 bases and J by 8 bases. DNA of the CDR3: TGTGCCAGTAACTCTGACAGGGTGTGGGGCTACACCTTC. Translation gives CASNSDRVWGYTF.

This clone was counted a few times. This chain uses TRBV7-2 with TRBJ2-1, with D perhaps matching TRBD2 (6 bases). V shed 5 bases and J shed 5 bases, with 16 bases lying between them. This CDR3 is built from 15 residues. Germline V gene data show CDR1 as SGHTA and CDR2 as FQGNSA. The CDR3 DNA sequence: TGTGCCAGCAGCGGAAGGGTGGCGGGAAACAATGAGCAGTTCTTC. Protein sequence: CASSGRVAGNNEQFF. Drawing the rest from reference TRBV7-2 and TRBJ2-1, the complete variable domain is GAGVSQSPSNKVTEKGKDVELRCDPISGHTALYWYRQSLGQGLEFLIYFQGNSAPDKSGLPSDRFSAERTGGSVSTLTIQRTQQEDSAVYLCASSGRVAGNNEQFFGPGTRLTVL.

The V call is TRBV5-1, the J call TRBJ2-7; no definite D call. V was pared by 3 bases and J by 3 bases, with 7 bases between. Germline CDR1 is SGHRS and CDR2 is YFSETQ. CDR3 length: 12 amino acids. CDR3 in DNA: TGCGCCAGCAGCTCACAAGGCTACGAGCAGTACTTC. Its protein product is CASSSQGYEQYF.

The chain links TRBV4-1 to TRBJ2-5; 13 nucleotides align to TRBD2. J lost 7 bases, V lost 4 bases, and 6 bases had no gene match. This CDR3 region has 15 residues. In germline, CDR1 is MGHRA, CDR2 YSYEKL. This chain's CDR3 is CASSPGTSGTRTQYF. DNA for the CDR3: TGCGCCAGCAGCCCAGGGACTAGCGGGACCCGGACCCAGTACTTC.

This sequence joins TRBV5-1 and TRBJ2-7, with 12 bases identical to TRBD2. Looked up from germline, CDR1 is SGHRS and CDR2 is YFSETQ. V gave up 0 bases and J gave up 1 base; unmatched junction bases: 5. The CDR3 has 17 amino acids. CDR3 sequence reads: CASSLGTSGTNSYEQYF. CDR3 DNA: TGCGCCAGCAGCTTGGGGACTAGCGGGACTAATTCCTACGAGCAGTACTTC.

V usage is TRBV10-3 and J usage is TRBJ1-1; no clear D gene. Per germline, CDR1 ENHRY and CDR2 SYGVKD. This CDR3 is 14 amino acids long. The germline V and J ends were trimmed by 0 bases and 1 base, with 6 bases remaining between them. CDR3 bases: TGTGCCATCAGTGAGTCTCAGGAGAACACTGAAGCTTTCTTT. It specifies CAISESQENTEAFF.

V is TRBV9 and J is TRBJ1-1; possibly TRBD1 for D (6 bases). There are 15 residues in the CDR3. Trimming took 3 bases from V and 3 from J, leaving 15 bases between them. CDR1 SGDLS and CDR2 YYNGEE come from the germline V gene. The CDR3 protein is CASSATDRLDTEAFF. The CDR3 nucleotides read TGTGCCAGCAGCGCCACCGACAGGTTGGACACTGAAGCTTTCTTT.

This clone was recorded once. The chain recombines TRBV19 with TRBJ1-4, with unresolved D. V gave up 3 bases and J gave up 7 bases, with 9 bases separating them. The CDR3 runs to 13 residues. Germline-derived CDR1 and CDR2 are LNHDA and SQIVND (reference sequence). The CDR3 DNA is TGTGCCAGTAGTATCGACTCCACTGAAAAACTGTTTTTT. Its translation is CASSIDSTEKLFF.

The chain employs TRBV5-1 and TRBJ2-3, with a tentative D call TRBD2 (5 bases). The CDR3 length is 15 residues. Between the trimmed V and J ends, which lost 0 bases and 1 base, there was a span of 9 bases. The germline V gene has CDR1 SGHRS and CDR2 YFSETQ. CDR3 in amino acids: CASSLGSGGTDTQYF. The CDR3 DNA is TGCGCCAGCAGCTTGGGGTCCGGGGGCACAGATACGCAGTATTTT. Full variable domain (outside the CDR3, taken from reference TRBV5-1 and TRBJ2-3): KAGVTQTPRYLIKTRGQQVTLSCSPISGHRSVSWYQQTPGQGLQFLFEYFSETQRNKGNFPGRFSGRQFSNSRSEMNVSTLELGDSALYLCASSLGSGGTDTQYFGPGTRLTVL.

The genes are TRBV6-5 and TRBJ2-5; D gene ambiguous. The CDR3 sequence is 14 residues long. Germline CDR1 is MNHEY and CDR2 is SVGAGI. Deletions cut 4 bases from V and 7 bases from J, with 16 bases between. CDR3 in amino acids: CASSSSLGSWTQYF. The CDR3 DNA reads TGTGCCAGCAGTTCCTCCCTGGGTTCTTGGACCCAGTACTTC.

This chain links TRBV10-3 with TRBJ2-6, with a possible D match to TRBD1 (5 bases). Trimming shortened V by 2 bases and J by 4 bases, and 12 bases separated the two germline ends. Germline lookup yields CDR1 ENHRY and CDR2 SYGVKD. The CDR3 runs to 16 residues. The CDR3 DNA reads TGTGCCATCAGTGAGGAGGCCAGGGCCGGGGCCAACGTCCTGACTTTC. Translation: CAISEEARAGANVLTF.

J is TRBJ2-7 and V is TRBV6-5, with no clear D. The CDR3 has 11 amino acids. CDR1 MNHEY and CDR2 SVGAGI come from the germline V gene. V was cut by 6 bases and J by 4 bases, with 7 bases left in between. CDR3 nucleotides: TGTGCCAGCAGGGGTTTGTACGAGCAGTACTTC. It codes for CASRGLYEQYF.

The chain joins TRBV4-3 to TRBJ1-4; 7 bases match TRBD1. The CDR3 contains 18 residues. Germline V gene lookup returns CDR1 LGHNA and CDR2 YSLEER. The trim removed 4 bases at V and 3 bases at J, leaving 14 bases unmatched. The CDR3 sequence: CASSRRYRGQRSNEKLFF. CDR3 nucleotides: TGCGCCAGCAGCCGGCGATACAGGGGCCAACGGTCTAATGAAAAACTGTTTTTT.

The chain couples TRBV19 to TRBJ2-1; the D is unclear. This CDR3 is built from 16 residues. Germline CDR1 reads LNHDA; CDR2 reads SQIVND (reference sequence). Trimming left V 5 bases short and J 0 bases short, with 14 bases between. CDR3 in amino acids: CASSEAPRSSYNEQFF. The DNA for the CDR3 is TGTGCCAGTAGTGAGGCTCCACGGAGCTCCTACAATGAGCAGTTCTTC.

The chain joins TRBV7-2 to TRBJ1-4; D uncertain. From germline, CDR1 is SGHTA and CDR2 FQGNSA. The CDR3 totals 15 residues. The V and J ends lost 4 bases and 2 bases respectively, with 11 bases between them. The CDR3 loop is CASSSNMGTNEKLFF. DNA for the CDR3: TGTGCCAGCAGCTCCAACATGGGCACTAATGAAAAACTGTTTTTT.